This T cell receptor beta chain came from a study of shared clonotypes between healthy human individuals (dated by TCRdb to about 2020). Notes on the research overall: The cohort comprised a couple of women and a few men aged 18 to 49 years. To increase sequencing depth and limit assay-specific biases, TCR repertoire library preparation and sequencing were carried out by different laboratories using diverse techniques. The study deeply sequenced blood TCR repertoires of about five healthy adults to estimate repertoire size and the extent of clonotype sharing between individuals. Per donor, leukapheresis produced somewhere between about 0.9 and 9.5 billion PBMCs.

Using the deep immunoSEQ assay, TCR CDR3 regions were amplified from genomic DNA by multiplex PCR. Genomic DNA extracted from each cell subset was distributed evenly over all wells of several immunoSEQ 96-well plates, and each plate served as one replicate. For unsorted PBMC, 300 ng genomic DNA, equal to 25,000 to 35,000 T cell genomes, was loaded into each replicate PCR. Genomic DNA from unsorted PBMC was sequenced over ten immunoSEQ deep assay plates. Purified libraries were measured with a Qubit 3.0 fluorometer, size-checked on a Bioanalyzer 2100, and measured again with the KAPA Library Quantification kit. A separate single-read 150-cycle Illumina NextSeq 550 flow cell was used to sequence each immunoSEQ 96-well plate. On the authors' methods: Because the immunoSEQ output included only junctional sequences and no quality scores, the filtering could not be the same as the filtering used for full-length reads. To assign V/J genes and CDR3, sequences were annotated using PyIR, a Python wrapper for IgBLAST v1.9, with IMGT germline references. Any read was removed if the V/J assignment was weak (E-value above 1e-6), the CDR3 was missing, or the read contained stop codons, out-of-frame junctions, or ambiguous translated residues. V3J clonotypes were defined by identical inferred V gene, J gene, and CDR3 amino acid sequence. To compute the percentage overlap between repertoires, the number of shared unique clonotypes was divided by the size of the smaller repertoire. Richness of each repertoire was evaluated using RTK rarefaction, the Chao1 estimator, and Recon v2.1 estimates of unobserved clonotypes. TCRdb took this table from immuneACCESS and kept in-frame rearrangements with V and J called. Such tables lack part of the clones; where checked against another copy, unresolved V genes explain under half of the gap, and the rest is unexplained. The DNA gave D and trimming, while V, J and clone size come from that table. The sample records 400,000 to 600,000 clones, about 79% of which are singletons. The ten largest clones add up to roughly an eighth of the sample.

The germline V gene (reference sequence) gives CDR1 as SEHNR and CDR2 as FQNEAQ. Measured from the cysteine to the phenylalanine, the CDR3 is 16 residues long. The kept DNA is CDR3 alone, 48 bases in frame from the first base. V gives up 1 base and J gives up 0 bases, and the segment between their germline ends measures 12 bases. The donors were healthy, HIV-negative adults with no recently reported acute infections or vaccinations. Every donor was a Caucasian adult residing in Nashville, Tennessee, USA. For unsorted samples, tens of millions of PBMCs were counted, and genomic DNA was extracted using the QIAamp DNA Blood Mini kit. Blood was obtained by leukapheresis, after which PBMCs were separated by Ficoll-Histopaque density gradient centrifugation and cryopreserved in liquid nitrogen vapor phase. This clone appeared many times. Its antigen is still unknown. Base qualities are not recorded, but no much larger clone differs from it by a single base.

The research as a whole found: Only blood was sampled, and tissue TCR repertoires likely differ from those in blood. The small number of donors limited the genetic and exposure-history diversity represented. Based on pairwise subsampling, the degree of clonotype sharing among donors was expected to be affected by sequencing depth.

Material: PBMCs. This TCR came from a woman in her thirties or forties in good health. Some clones in this sample may be carry-over from other donors' samples. The rearranged chain carries TRBV7-9 and TRBJ1-1; no confident D gene assignment can be made. The CDR3: CASSLGAGRLNTEAFF. At the DNA level, the sequence is TGTGCCAGCAGCTTAGGGGCTGGACGTCTGAACACTGAAGCTTTCTTT.